A single sample is the source of the 19 T cell receptor beta chains below, sequenced in a study of human T cells and chemical hapten exposure. TCRdb recomputed calls from the 5' RACE reads with MiXCR, one row per CDR3 protein. The sample includes roughly 81,000 distinct CDR3 sequences, 6.5% to 8.5% of them seen just once. The total RNA was obtained from whole blood that was not fractionated. Receptor source: a male donor in good health.

This clonotype was detected many times. This chain joins TRBV10-3 and TRBJ2-2; D possibly corresponds to TRBD1 (5 bases). The V end was cut by 3 bases, the J end by 1 base, with 12 bases between. CDR3 length: 16 amino acids. CDR1 is ENHRY, CDR2 SYGVKD, per germline. CDR3 nucleotide sequence: TGTGCCATCAGTGATCCGACAACAGGGAACACCGGGGAGCTGTTTTTT. This translates into CAISDPTTGNTGELFF.

This clonotype was seen more than once but under ten times. The chain has TRBV12-3 or TRBV12-4 and TRBJ1-2; 9 bases agree with TRBD1. V was pared by 4 bases and J by 7 bases, with 16 bases of the junction left unmatched. The CDR3 length is 17 residues. This chain's CDR3 is CASSWGQGRFQGAGYTF. The CDR3 coding sequence is TGTGCCAGCAGTTGGGGACAGGGCAGGTTTCAAGGAGCTGGCTACACCTTC.

This clonotype was counted ten times or more. The gene calls are TRBV19 and TRBJ2-6, with 13 nucleotides matching TRBD2. Germline lookup yields CDR1 LNHDA and CDR2 SQIVND (reference sequence). The J segment lost 6 bases and the V segment lost 7 bases, leaving 9 bases of the junction unmatched. CDR3 length: 17 residues. CDR3 sequence (DNA): TGTGCCAGTACCTTGGGACTAGCGGGATCAGCGGCCAACGTCCTGACTTTC. Its translation is CASTLGLAGSAANVLTF.

The sample holds a few counts of this clonotype. V is TRBV5-6 and J is TRBJ1-5; perhaps TRBD1 as D (5 bases). Germline assignment: CDR1 SGHDT and CDR2 YYEEEE. There are 14 residues in the CDR3. V lost 2 bases, J lost 6 bases, and 12 bases lay in between. The CDR3 DNA reads TGTGCCAGCAGCTTCCAAGGGGCCCTTCAGCCCCAGCATTTT. Translation: CASSFQGALQPQHF. The full variable domain, in which reference TRBV5-6 and TRBJ1-5 provide the parts outside the CDR3, is DAGVTQSPTHLIKTRGQQVTLRCSPKSGHDTVSWYQQALGQGPQFIFQYYEEEERQRGNFPDRFSGHQFPNYSSELNVNALLLGDSALYLCASSFQGALQPQHFGDGTRLSIL.

This clonotype was picked up many times. The chain uses TRBV27 and TRBJ1-2, with TRBD1 as a possible D gene (5 bases). The germline CDR1 and CDR2 sequences are MNHEY and SMNVEV (reference sequence). Trimming took 1 base from V and 8 from J, leaving 14 bases between them. This CDR3 is 14 amino acids long. Written as DNA, the CDR3 is TGTGCCAGCAGTTTATTGCAGGGTAAAGGCGGCTACACCTTC. Translation gives CASSLLQGKGGYTF.

This clonotype turned up a few times. The V gene is TRBV14, the J gene TRBJ2-3, with 9 bases matching TRBD1. The CDR3 extends over 16 amino acids. Germline loops: CDR1 SGHDN, CDR2 FVKESK. J lost 6 bases, V lost 3 bases, and 10 bases had no gene match. The CDR3 sequence is CASSQRGQGGSDTQYF. In DNA, the CDR3 is TGTGCCAGCAGCCAGCGGGGACAGGGAGGAAGCGATACGCAGTATTTT. Full variable domain (remainder filled in from reference TRBV14 and TRBJ2-3): EAGVTQFPSHSVIEKGQTVTLRCDPISGHDNLYWYRRVMGKEIKFLLHFVKESKQDESGMPNNRFLAERTGGTYSTLKVQPAELEDSGVYFCASSQRGQGGSDTQYFGPGTRLTVL.

This clonotype was seen many times. The chain is built from TRBV7-3 and TRBJ1-1; D unclear. The germline gives CDR1 SGHTA, CDR2 FQGTGA. This CDR3 is built from 13 residues. The germline V and J ends were trimmed by 1 base and 10 bases, with 13 bases remaining between them. In DNA, the CDR3 is TGTGCCAGCAGCTTAAACATGAGGACGACAGCTTTCTTT. It translates to CASSLNMRTTAFF.

The chain employs TRBV5-1 and TRBJ2-7; 9 bases line up with TRBD1. The germline V gene encodes CDR1 SGHRS and CDR2 YFSETQ. CDR3 size: 17 residues. V lost 1 base, J lost 2 bases, and 10 bases stayed unmatched. The chain's CDR3 is CASSLTTGGVNAYEQYF. CDR3 in DNA: TGCGCCAGCAGCTTGACAACAGGGGGCGTCAACGCCTACGAGCAGTACTTC.

This clonotype was found many times. This sequence joins TRBV29-1 and TRBJ2-2; no definite D call. The V end was cut by 4 bases, the J end by 0 bases, with 9 bases between. CDR1 is SQVTM and CDR2 is ANQGSEA in the germline V gene. This CDR3 has 14 residues. CDR3 protein: CSVVGQANTGELFF. The CDR3 DNA is TGCAGCGTTGTAGGCCAGGCGAACACCGGGGAGCTGTTTTTT.

The table lists this clonotype with many counts. The chain carries TRBV20-1 and TRBJ2-7; weak D call: TRBD2 (5 bases). The CDR3 spans 14 residues. Germline assignment: CDR1 DFQATT and CDR2 SNEGSKA (reference sequence). V gave up 8 bases and J gave up 2 bases, with 19 bases separating them. The CDR3 sequence: CSTLVHRGTYEQYF. The CDR3 coding sequence is TGCAGTACCCTAGTACATCGGGGAACCTACGAGCAGTACTTC.

The chain uses TRBV29-1 and TRBJ1-2; 12 bases align to TRBD1. The length of the CDR3 is 15 residues. Germline trimming cut 3 bases from V and 3 bases from J; bases unmatched to any gene: 5. CDR1 is SQVTM, CDR2 ANQGSEA, per germline. CDR3 region: CSVEGTGGADYGYTF. The CDR3 DNA sequence: TGCAGCGTTGAGGGGACAGGGGGCGCGGACTATGGCTACACCTTC.

This clonotype has just a few counts. The chain joins TRBV11-3 to TRBJ2-3; 7 bases are shared with TRBD2. CDR1 and CDR2 (germline): SGHNT, YENEEA. The CDR3 is 17 amino acids. The V gene end was trimmed by 3 bases and the J gene end by 0 bases; junction bases not matched to a gene: 9. CDR3 loop: CASSFQTSSLSTDTQYF. The CDR3 coding sequence is TGTGCCAGCAGCTTTCAGACTAGCAGCTTGAGCACAGATACGCAGTATTTT.

The J gene is TRBJ2-2, the V gene TRBV29-1; the D gene is possibly TRBD2 (6 bases). Per the germline V gene, CDR1 is SQVTM and CDR2 is ANQGSEA. The V and J ends lost 4 bases and 3 bases respectively, with 9 bases between them. CDR3 length: 13 amino acids. CDR3 sequence reads: CSVASEYTGELFF. CDR3 DNA sequence: TGCAGCGTTGCTAGCGAGTACACCGGGGAGCTGTTTTTT.

This chain uses TRBV6-1 with TRBJ2-5; 9 nucleotides line up with TRBD1. J gave up 4 bases and V 1 base, and 7 bases lay outside the gene matches. CDR1 and CDR2 (germline): MNHNS, SASEGT. This CDR3 spans 16 amino acids. The CDR3 DNA is TGTGCCAGCAGTGAAGATACGGGACAGGGCGCAGAGACCCAGTACTTC. Translation: CASSEDTGQGAETQYF.

V is TRBV6-5 and J is TRBJ1-2; D remains unclear. This CDR3 contains 17 residues. V gave up 0 bases and J gave up 4 bases, with 18 bases separating them. The germline CDR1 and CDR2 sequences are MNHEY and SVGAGI. CDR3 sequence: CASSYSVAALPVYGYTF. CDR3 DNA sequence: TGTGCCAGCAGTTACTCGGTCGCAGCGCTCCCGGTCTATGGCTACACCTTC.

At least ten counts were recorded for this clonotype. J is TRBJ1-5 and V is TRBV20-1; the match to TRBD1 covers 10 bases. The CDR3 is made up of 14 amino acids. From germline, CDR1 is DFQATT and CDR2 SNEGSKA (reference sequence). Germline trimming cut 3 bases from V and 6 bases from J; bases unmatched to any gene: 5. In DNA form, the CDR3 reads TGCAGTGCTAGGAGACAGGGGGCAGGTCAGCCCCAGCATTTT. It is translated as CSARRQGAGQPQHF.

CDR3 bases: TGCAGTGCGAGGGCTAGCGGGAGGGCACACAATGAGCAGTTCTTC. It is translated as CSARASGRAHNEQFF. The genes are TRBV20-1 and TRBJ2-1, with 12 bases lining up with TRBD2. The CDR3 is 15 residues long. CDR1 is DFQATT and CDR2 is SNEGSKA in the germline V gene (reference sequence). Germline trimming cut 6 bases from V and 5 bases from J; bases unmatched to any gene: 8.

This clonotype was recorded a few times. This chain joins TRBV12-3 or TRBV12-4 and TRBJ1-4, with a possible D match to TRBD1 (5 bases). The CDR3 spans 14 residues. V shed 3 bases and J shed 7 bases, with 12 bases lying between them. The CDR3 reads CASSLGDPAEKLFF. The CDR3 DNA sequence: TGTGCCAGCAGTTTGGGGGACCCCGCTGAAAAACTGTTTTTT.

V and J are TRBV5-4 and TRBJ1-1, with D tentatively TRBD1 (6 bases). From germline, CDR1 is SGHNT and CDR2 YYREEE (reference sequence). The V gene lost 0 bases and the J gene lost 10 bases, with 25 bases spanning the gap. The CDR3 loop spans 17 amino acids. The CDR3 protein is CASSLDINVAGALGAFF. As DNA, the CDR3 is TGTGCCAGCAGCTTGGATATCAACGTGGCAGGGGCGCTGGGAGCTTTCTTT.